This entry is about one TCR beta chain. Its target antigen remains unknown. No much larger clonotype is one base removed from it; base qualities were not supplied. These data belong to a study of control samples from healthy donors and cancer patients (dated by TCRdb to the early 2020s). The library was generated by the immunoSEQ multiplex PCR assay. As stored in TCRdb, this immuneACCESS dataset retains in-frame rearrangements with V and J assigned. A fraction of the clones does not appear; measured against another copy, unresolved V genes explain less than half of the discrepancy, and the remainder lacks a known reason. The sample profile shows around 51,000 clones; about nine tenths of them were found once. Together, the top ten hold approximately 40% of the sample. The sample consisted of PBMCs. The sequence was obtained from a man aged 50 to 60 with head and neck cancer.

The CDR3 corresponds to CASSPGETQYF. The nucleotide sequence reads as follows: TGTGCCAGCAGCCCCGGGGAGACCCAGTACTTC. The receptor chain draws on TRBV14 and TRBJ2-5, with the D gene call left open. A distance of 5 bases separates the germline ends of V and J, which lose 4 bases and 5 bases respectively. From the cysteine up to the phenylalanine, the CDR3 has a length of 11 residues. This entry keeps only the CDR3 DNA: 33 bases, framed from base 1. The germline V gene yields SGHDN for CDR1 and FVKESK for CDR2. With the portions outside the CDR3 filled from the reference TRBV14 and TRBJ2-5 genes, the complete variable region becomes EAGVTQFPSHSVIEKGQTVTLRCDPISGHDNLYWYRRVMGKEIKFLLHFVKESKQDESGMPNNRFLAERTGGTYSTLKVQPAELEDSGVYFCASSPGETQYFGPGTRLLVL.